The 3 T cell receptor beta chains below were found in one sample sequenced in a study of regulatory T cells in long-lasting Graves disease. As for time point: newly diagnosed GD, antithyroid drugs for less than 3 months. PBMCs were the source of the RNA used for TCR sequencing. Libraries of TCR beta came from iRepertoire HTBI primers plus Arm-PCR of CDR3 regions. From the multiplex PCR reads, TCRdb called clonotypes with MiXCR, one entry per CDR3 protein. This sample has about 440,000 distinct CDR3 sequences, with 15% found just once. These sequences were also reported in another study, on T cells in Graves' hyperthyroidism and ophthalmopathy.

The sequencing here drew on peripheral blood mononuclear cells (PBMCs), taken at new diagnosis, from a patient treated with antithyroid drugs. Receptor source: a young woman with Graves disease.

The genes are TRBV28 and TRBJ1-1; D gene uncertain. The germline gives CDR1 MDHEN, CDR2 SYDVKM. With 11 bases removed from V and 1 base from J, the gap between germline ends came to 23 bases. CDR3 size: 16 residues. DNA for the CDR3: TGTGCCGGCACCATCACGCCCGCCAGATCGAACACTGAAGCTTTCTTT. Translated, it gives CAGTITPARSNTEAFF. The variable domain in full, completed from reference TRBV28 and TRBJ1-1, reads DVKVTQSSRYLVKRTGEKVFLECVQDMDHENMFWYRQDPGLGLRLIYFSYDVKMKEKGDIPEGYSVSREKKERFSLILESASTNQTSMYLCAGTITPARSNTEAFFGQGTRLTVV.

At least ten counts were recorded for this clonotype. J is TRBJ2-7 and V is TRBV3-1; D is undetermined. The CDR3 extends over 12 amino acids. CDR1 is LGHDT and CDR2 is YNNKEL in the germline V gene (reference sequence). V shed 5 bases and J shed 7 bases, with 12 bases lying between them. CDR3 sequence (DNA): TGTGCCAGCAGCATTCTCTGGGCGGAGCAGTACTTC. Protein: CASSILWAEQYF.

Notes on this clonotype: A read error is likely here: a far larger clone is one base away. J is TRBJ2-1 and V is TRBV10-3, with 10 bases that match TRBD2. The assigned J gene may be wrong: the sequence end matches TRBJ2-3 better. There are 15 residues in the CDR3. Per germline, CDR1 ENHRY and CDR2 SYGVKD. This CDR3 reads CVISPGTSETDTQYF. In nucleotides, the CDR3 is TGTGTCATCAGTCCCGGGACTAGCGAGACAGATACGCAGTATTTT.